This record concerns one TCR beta chain sequence. What it binds is not known. The germline gives CDR1 SGHTS, CDR2 YDEGEE. V was clipped by 1 base and J by 5 bases, with 15 bases between them. The CDR3 runs 15 residues. Profiling relied on immunoSEQ multiplex PCR, and the TCRdb table lists in-frame clones only, not all of them. Of 24,000 or so clones listed, approximately 84% were seen once; the top ten hold around 6.1%. The data originate from a study of neoadjuvant nivolumab and ipilimumab in lung cancer. Overall study: The combination arm added day-1 ipilimumab 1 mg/kg to nivolumab 3 mg/kg on days 1, 15, 29. Study observations and caveats: Higher pretherapy blood TCR richness went with higher resected-tumor richness. Resected tumors had greater TCR richness and clonality than uninvolved lung. TCR receptors were sequenced in few samples.

This clonotype originated in an adult with non-small cell lung cancer. The chain has TRBV5-8 and TRBJ1-2; TRBD1 is a possible D gene (5 bases). The sample was peripheral blood, taken before neoadjuvant nivolumab, alone or with ipilimumab. This CDR3 is CASSLLMSGGYGYTF. The CDR3 DNA reads as TGTGCCAGCAGCTTGTTAATGTCCGGGGGATATGGCTACACCTTC.